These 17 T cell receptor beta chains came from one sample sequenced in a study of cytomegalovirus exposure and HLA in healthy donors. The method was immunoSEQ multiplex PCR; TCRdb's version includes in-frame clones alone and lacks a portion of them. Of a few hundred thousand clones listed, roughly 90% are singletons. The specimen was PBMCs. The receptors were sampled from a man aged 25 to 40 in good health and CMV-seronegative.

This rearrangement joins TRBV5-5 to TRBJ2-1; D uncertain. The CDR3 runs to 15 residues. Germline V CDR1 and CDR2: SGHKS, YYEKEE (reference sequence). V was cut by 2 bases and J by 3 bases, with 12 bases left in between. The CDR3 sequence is CASSFSFLVYNEQFF. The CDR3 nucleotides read TGTGCCAGCAGCTTTAGTTTTCTGGTCTACAATGAGCAGTTCTTC.

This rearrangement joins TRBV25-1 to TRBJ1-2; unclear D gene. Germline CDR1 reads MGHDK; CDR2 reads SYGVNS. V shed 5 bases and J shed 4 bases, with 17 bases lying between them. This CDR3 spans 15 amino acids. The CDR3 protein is CASSKPETPPYGYTF. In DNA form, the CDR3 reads TGTGCCAGCAGTAAACCCGAGACTCCTCCCTATGGCTACACCTTC.

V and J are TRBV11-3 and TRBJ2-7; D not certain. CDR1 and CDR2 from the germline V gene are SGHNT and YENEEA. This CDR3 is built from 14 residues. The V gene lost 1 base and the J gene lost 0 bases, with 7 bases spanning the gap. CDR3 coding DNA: TGTGCCAGCAGCTTAGCAGGTAGCTCCTACGAGCAGTACTTC. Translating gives CASSLAGSSYEQYF.

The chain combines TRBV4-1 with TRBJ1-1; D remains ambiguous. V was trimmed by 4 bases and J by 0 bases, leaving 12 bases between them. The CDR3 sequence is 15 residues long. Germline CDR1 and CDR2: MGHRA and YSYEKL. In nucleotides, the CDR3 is TGCGCCAGCAGCCCGCCGGGAACCTTGAACACTGAAGCTTTCTTT. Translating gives CASSPPGTLNTEAFF.

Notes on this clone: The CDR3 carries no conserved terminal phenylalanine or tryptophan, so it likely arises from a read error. CDR3 nucleotide sequence: TGTGCCAGCAGTGAGGCCCAGCTGGGTAGCTATGGCTACACCTCC. Its protein is CASSEAQLGSYGYTS. The chain carries TRBV2 and TRBJ1-2; D gene unclear. The CDR3 consists of 15 residues. Trimming removed 3 bases from V and 4 bases from J, with 15 bases in between. Looked up from germline, CDR1 is SNHLY and CDR2 is FYNNEI.

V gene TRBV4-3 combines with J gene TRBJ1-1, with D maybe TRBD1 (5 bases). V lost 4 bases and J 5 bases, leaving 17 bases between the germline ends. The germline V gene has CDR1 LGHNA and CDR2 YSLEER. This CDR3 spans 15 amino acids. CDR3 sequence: CASSLGVGFKTEAFF. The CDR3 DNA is TGCGCCAGCAGCCTAGGGGTAGGGTTTAAGACTGAAGCTTTCTTT.

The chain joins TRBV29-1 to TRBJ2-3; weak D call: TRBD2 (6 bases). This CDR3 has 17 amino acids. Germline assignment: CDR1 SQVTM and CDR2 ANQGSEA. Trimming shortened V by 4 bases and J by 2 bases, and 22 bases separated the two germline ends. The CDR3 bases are TGCAGCGTTGCTTCCCCGCGGGGCGGAACTTACACAGATACGCAGTATTTT. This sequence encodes CSVASPRGGTYTDTQYF.

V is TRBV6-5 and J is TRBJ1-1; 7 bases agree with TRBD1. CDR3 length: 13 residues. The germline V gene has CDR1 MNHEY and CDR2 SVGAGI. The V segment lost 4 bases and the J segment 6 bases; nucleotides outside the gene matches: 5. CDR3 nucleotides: TGTGCCAGCAGTTGGTCGACAGGGTCTGAAGCTTTCTTT. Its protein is CASSWSTGSEAFF.

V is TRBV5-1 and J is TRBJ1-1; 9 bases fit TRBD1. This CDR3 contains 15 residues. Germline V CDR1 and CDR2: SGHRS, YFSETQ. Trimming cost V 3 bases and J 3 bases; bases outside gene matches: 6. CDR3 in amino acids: CASSSTDRGDTEAFF. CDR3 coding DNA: TGCGCCAGCAGCTCTACCGACAGGGGGGACACTGAAGCTTTCTTT.

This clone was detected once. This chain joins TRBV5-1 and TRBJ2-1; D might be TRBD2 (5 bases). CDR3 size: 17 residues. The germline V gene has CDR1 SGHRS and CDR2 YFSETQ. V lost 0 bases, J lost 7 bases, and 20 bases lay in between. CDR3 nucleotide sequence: TGCGCCAGCAGCTTGGCGGGGTACTCCCGACTTCAGAATGAGCAGTTCTTC. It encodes CASSLAGYSRLQNEQFF.

CDR3 coding DNA: TGTGCCAGTTCCCTGGGAGTAAGCGGGGTGCGAAATGAGCAGTTCTTC. It is translated as CASSLGVSGVRNEQFF. The chain couples TRBV28 to TRBJ2-1; 7 bases align to TRBD2. Germline CDR1 MDHEN, CDR2 SYDVKM. With V trimmed by 9 bases and J by 7 bases, 18 bases remained unmatched. The CDR3 loop spans 16 amino acids.

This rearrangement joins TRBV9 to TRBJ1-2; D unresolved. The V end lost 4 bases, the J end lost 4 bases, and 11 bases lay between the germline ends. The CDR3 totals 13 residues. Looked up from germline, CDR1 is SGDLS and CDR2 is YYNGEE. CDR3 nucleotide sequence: TGTGCCAGCAGCAGAGCACCCATCTATGGCTACACCTTC. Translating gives CASSRAPIYGYTF.

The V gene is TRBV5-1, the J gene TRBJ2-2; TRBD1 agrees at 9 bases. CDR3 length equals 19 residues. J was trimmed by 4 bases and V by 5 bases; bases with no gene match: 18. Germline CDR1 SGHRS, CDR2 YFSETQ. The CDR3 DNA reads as TGCGCCAGCAGTGCGGGACAGGGTATTGACGGGGAGATCACCGGGGAGCTGTTTTTT. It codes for CASSAGQGIDGEITGELFF.

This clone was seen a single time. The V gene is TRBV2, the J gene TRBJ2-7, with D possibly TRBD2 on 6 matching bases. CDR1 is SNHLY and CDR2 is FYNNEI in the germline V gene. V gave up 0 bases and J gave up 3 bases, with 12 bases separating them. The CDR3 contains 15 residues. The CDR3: CASSEAREIFYEQYF. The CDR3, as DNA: TGTGCCAGCAGTGAAGCGCGGGAAATATTCTACGAGCAGTACTTC.

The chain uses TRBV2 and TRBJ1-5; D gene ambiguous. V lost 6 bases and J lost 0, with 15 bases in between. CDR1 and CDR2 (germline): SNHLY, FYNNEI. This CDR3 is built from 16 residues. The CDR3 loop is CASSPWALDSNQPQHF. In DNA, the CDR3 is TGTGCCAGCAGCCCATGGGCACTAGATAGCAATCAGCCCCAGCATTTT.

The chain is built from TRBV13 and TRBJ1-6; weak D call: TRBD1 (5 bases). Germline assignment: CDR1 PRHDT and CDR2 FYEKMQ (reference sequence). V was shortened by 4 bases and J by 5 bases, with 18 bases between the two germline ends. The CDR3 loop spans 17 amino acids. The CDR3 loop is CASSWGSGLPDNSPLHF. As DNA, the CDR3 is TGTGCCAGCAGCTGGGGTTCAGGGTTACCTGATAATTCACCCCTCCACTTT.

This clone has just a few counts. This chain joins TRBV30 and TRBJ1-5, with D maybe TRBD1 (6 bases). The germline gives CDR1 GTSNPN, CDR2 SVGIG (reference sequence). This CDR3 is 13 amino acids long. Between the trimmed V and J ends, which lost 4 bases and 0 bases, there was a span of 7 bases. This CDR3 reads CAWKDSSNQPQHF. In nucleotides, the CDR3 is TGTGCCTGGAAGGACAGTAGCAATCAGCCCCAGCATTTT.